The source of this T cell receptor beta chain is a study of T-cell memory formation after mild COVID-19. Barcoded TCR alpha and TCR beta cDNA libraries with UMIs came from 5'RACE using constant-segment primers. TCRdb fed the 5' RACE reads into MiXCR, producing one record per CDR3 protein. The sample comprises hundreds of thousands of distinct CDR3 sequences, about 20% of which are singletons, and around an eighth rests with the top ten. This clonotype came up a few times. Its antigen is currently unknown. Findings and caveats of the study: Most CD4+ clones that shrank were in CM and EM, while CD8+ ones turned up in EMRA. CD4/CD8 balance characterized clones contracting day 15 to 85, and CD4+ skew characterized later expanders.

Sequenced: PBMCs or a T cell subset sorted from them (not recorded which). The receptor was isolated from an adult woman who had mild COVID-19 (a few samples of this study predate the infection). Cell type and time point are not known.

CDR3 nucleotide sequence: TGTGCCAGCAGTTACTCGACTAGCGGGAGGGCCGGCACAGATACGCAGTATTTT. Its translation is CASSYSTSGRAGTDTQYF. The chain uses TRBV6-2 or TRBV6-3 and TRBJ2-3, with 14 bases that match TRBD2. This CDR3 comprises 18 residues. J was trimmed by 1 base and V by 0 bases; bases with no gene match: 3. The germline CDR1 and CDR2 sequences are MNHEY and SVGEGT.